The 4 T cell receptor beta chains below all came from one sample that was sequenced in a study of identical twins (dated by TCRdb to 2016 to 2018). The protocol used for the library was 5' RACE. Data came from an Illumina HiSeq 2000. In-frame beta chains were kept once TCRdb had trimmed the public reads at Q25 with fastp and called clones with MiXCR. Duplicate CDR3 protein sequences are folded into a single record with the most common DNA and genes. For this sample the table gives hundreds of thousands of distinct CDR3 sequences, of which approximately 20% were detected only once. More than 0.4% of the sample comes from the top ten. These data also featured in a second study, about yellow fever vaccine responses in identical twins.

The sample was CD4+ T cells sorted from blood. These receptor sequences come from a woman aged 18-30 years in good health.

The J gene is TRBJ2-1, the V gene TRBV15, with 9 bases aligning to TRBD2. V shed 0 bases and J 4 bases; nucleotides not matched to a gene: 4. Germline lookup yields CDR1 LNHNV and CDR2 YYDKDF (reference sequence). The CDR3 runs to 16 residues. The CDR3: CATSRDLTSGYNEQFF. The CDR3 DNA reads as TGTGCCACCAGCAGAGATCTGACTAGCGGATACAATGAGCAGTTCTTC.

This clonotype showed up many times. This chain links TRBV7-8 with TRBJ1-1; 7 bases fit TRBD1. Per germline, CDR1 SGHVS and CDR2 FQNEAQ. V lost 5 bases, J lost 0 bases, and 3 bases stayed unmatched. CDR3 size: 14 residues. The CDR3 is CASSQQGLNTEAFF. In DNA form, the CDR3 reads TGTGCCAGCAGCCAACAGGGGTTGAACACTGAAGCTTTCTTT.

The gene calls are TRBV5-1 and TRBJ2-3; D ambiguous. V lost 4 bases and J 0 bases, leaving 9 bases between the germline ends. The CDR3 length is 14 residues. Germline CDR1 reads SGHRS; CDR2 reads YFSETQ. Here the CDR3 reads CASSILSSTDTQYF. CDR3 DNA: TGCGCCAGCAGCATCCTATCCAGCACAGATACGCAGTATTTT.

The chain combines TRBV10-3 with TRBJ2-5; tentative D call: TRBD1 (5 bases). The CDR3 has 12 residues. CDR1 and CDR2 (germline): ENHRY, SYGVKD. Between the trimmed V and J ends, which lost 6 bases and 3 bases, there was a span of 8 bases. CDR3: CAISLTEETQYF. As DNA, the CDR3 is TGTGCCATCAGCTTGACAGAAGAGACCCAGTACTTC.